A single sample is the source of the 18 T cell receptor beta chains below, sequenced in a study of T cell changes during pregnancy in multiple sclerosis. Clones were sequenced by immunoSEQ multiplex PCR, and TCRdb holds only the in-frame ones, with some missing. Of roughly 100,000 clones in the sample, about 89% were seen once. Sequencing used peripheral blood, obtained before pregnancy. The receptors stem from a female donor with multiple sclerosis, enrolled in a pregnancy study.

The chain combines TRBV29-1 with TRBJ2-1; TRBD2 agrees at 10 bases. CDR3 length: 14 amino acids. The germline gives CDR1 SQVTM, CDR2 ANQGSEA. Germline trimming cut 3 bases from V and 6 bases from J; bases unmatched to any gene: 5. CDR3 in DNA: TGCAGCGTTGACCTAGCGGGAGTTAGCAATGAGCAGTTCTTC. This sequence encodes CSVDLAGVSNEQFF.

DNA for the CDR3: TGTGCCAGCAGCTTCTCCGGGGGAAGCACAGATACGCAGTATTTT. Its translation is CASSFSGGSTDTQYF. The J gene is TRBJ2-3, the V gene TRBV5-8, with a possible D match to TRBD2 (6 bases). This CDR3 spans 15 amino acids. Germline V gene data show CDR1 as SGHTS and CDR2 as YDEGEE. Trimming pared 2 bases from V and 0 bases from J, leaving 10 bases between. The variable domain in full, completed from reference TRBV5-8 and TRBJ2-3, reads EAGVTQSPTHLIKTRGQQATLRCSPISGHTSVYWYQQALGLGLQFLLWYDEGEERNRGNFPPRFSGRQFPNYSSELNVNALELEDSALYLCASSFSGGSTDTQYFGPGTRLTVL.

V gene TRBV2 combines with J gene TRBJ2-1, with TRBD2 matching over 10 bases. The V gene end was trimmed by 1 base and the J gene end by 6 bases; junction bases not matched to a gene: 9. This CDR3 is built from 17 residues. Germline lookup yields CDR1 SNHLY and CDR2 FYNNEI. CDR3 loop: CASSEVGLAGAINEQFF. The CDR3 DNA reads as TGTGCCAGCAGTGAAGTTGGGCTAGCGGGAGCTATCAATGAGCAGTTCTTC.

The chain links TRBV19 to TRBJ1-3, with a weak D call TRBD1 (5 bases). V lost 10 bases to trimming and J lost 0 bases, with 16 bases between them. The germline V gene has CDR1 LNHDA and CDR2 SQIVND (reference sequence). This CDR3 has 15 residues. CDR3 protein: CATQKGDSSGNTIYF. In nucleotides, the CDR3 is TGTGCCACCCAAAAAGGGGATAGCTCTGGAAACACCATATATTTT. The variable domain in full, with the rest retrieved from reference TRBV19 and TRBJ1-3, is DGGITQSPKYLFRKEGQNVTLSCEQNLNHDAMYWYRQDPGQGLRLIYYSQIVNDFQKGDIAEGYSVSREKKESFPLTVTSAQKNPTAFYLCATQKGDSSGNTIYFGEGSWLTVV.

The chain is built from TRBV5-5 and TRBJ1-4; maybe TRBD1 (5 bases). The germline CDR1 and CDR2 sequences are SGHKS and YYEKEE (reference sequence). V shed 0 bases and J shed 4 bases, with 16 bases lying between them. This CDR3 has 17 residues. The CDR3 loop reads CASSLAYLGPINEKLFF. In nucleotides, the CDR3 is TGTGCCAGCAGCTTGGCCTATCTGGGGCCGATTAATGAAAAACTGTTTTTT.

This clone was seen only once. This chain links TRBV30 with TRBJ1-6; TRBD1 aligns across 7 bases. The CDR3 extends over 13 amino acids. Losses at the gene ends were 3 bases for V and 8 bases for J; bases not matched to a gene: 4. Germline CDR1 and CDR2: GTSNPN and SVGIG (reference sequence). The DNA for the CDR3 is TGTGCCTGGAGACCCCAGGGGGATTCACCCCTCCACTTT. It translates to CAWRPQGDSPLHF.

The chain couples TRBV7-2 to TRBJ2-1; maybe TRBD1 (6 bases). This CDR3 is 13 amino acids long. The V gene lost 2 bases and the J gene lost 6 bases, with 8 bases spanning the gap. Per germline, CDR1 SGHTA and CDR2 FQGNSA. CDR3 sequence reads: CASSLHRVNEQFF. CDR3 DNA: TGTGCCAGCAGCTTACACAGGGTCAATGAGCAGTTCTTC.

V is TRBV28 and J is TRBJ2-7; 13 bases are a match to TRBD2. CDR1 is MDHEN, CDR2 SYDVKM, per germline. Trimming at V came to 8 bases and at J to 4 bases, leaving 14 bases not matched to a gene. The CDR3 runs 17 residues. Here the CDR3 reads CASAGTSGVPPRYEQYF. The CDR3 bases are TGTGCCAGCGCCGGGACTAGCGGGGTTCCTCCGAGATACGAGCAGTACTTC.

The CDR3 nucleotides are TGTGCCAGCAGCTTAGTTCGAGGGGGGACAGGGGGTCAGGAGACCCAGTACTTC. Its protein product is CASSLVRGGTGGQETQYF. V gene TRBV7-9 combines with J gene TRBJ2-5; TRBD1 agrees at 11 bases. CDR3 length equals 18 residues. The germline V gene has CDR1 SEHNR and CDR2 FQNEAQ (reference sequence). The J segment lost 5 bases and the V segment lost 1 base, leaving 12 bases of the junction unmatched.

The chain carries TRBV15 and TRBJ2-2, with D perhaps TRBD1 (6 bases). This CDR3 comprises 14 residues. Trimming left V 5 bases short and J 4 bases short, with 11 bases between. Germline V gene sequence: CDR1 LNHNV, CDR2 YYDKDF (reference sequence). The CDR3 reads CATSPRDITGELFF. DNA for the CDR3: TGTGCCACCAGCCCCCGGGACATCACCGGGGAGCTGTTTTTT.

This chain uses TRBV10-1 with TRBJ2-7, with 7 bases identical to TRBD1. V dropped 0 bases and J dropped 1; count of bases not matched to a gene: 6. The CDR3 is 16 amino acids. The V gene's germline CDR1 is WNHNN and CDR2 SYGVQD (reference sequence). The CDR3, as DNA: TGCGCCAGCAGTGAGTCGAGCACAGGGGATTCCTACGAGCAGTACTTC. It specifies CASSESSTGDSYEQYF.

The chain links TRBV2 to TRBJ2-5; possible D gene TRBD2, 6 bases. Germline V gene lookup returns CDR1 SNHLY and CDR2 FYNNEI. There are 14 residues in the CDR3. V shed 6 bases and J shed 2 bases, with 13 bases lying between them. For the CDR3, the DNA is TGTGCCAGCAGGGGGGGACGGAAACAAGAGACCCAGTACTTC. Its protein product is CASRGGRKQETQYF.

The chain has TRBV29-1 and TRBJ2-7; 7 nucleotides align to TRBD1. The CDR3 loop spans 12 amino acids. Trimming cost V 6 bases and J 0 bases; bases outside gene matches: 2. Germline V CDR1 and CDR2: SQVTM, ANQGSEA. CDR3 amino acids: CSVGDSSYEQYF. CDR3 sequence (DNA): TGCAGCGTGGGGGACAGCTCCTACGAGCAGTACTTC.

CDR3 sequence (DNA): TGTGCCAGCAGCTCCCCGGAGGTGGTTGCCTACGAGCAGTACTTC. The encoded protein is CASSSPEVVAYEQYF. The chain has TRBV5-5 and TRBJ2-7; D is perhaps TRBD2 (5 bases). Trimming took off 3 bases at V and 2 bases at J, with 15 bases between the two ends. This CDR3 is built from 15 residues. The germline CDR1 and CDR2 sequences are SGHKS and YYEKEE (reference sequence).

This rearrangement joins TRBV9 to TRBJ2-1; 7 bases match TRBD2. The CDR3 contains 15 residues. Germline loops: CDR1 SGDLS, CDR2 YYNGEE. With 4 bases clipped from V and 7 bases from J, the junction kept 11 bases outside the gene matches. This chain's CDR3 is CASSPMEGGRNEQFF. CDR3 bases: TGTGCCAGCAGCCCAATGGAGGGAGGGCGTAATGAGCAGTTCTTC.

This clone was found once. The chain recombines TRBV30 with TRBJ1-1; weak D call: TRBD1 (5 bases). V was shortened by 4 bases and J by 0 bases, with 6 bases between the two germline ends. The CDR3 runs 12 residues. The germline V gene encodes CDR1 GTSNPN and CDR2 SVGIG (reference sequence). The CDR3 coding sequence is TGTGCCTGGAACAGGTTGAACACTGAAGCTTTCTTT. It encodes CAWNRLNTEAFF.

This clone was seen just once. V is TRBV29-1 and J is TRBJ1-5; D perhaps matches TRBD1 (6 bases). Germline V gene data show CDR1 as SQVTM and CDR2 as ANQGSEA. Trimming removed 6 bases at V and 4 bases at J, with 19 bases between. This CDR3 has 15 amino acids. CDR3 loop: CSVDRTLSTNQPQHF. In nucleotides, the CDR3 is TGCAGCGTCGACAGGACCCTTAGTACGAATCAGCCCCAGCATTTT.

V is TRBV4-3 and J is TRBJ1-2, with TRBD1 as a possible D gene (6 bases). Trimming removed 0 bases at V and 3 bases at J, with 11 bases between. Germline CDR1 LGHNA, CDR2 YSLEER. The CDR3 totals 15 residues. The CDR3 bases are TGCGCCAGCAGCCAAGATTTCCCAGGGGACTATGGCTACACCTTC. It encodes CASSQDFPGDYGYTF.